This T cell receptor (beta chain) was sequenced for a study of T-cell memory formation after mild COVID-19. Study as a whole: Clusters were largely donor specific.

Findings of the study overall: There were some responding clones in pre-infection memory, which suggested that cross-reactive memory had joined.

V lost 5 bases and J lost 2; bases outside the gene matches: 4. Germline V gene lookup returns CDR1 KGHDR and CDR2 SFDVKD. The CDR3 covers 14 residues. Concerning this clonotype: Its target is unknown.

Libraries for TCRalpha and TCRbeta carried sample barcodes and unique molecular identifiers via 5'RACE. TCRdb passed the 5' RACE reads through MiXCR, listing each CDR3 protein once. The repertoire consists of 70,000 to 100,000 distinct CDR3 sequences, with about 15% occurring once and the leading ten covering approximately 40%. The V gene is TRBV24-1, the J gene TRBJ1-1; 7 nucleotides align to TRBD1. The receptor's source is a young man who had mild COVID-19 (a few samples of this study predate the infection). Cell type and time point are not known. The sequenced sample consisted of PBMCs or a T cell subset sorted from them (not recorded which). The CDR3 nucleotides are TGTGCCACCAGTGGGGGACAGAGCAACACTGAAGCTTTCTTT. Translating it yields CATSGGQSNTEAFF.